Given below is one T cell receptor (beta chain) in context. Its antigen remains unknown. The data were obtained in a study of T-cell memory formation after mild COVID-19. Study results and limitations: Pre-infection memory carried some responding clones, suggesting that cross-reactive memory joined.

TCRdb recomputed calls from the 5' RACE reads with MiXCR, one row per CDR3 protein. The table lists approximately 500,000 distinct CDR3 sequences, around a quarter of them singletons. CDR3 length: 16 amino acids. Germline CDR1 SNHLY, CDR2 FYNNEI. Trimming took 5 bases from V and 7 from J; bases not matched to a gene: 9. The TCR originated in an adult woman who had mild COVID-19 (a few samples of this study predate the infection). Cell type and time point are not known. Material for sequencing was PBMCs or a T cell subset sorted from them (not recorded which). The chain has TRBV2 and TRBJ1-6; TRBD1 matches at 9 bases. As DNA, the CDR3 is TGTGCCAGCAGTTCGGACAGGGGAAGTAGGAATTCACCCCTCCACTTT. This translates into CASSSDRGSRNSPLHF.